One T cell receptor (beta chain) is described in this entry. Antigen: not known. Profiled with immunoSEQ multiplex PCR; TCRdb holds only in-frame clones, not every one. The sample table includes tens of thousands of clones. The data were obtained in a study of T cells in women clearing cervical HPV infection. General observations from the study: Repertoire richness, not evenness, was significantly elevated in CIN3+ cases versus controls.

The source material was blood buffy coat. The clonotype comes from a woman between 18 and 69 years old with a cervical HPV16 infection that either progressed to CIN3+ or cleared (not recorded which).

CDR3: CASSLVVNAEAFF. The covered CDR3 bases are TGTGCCAGCAGCTTAGTAGTGAATGCTGAA. This chain links TRBV7-9 with TRBJ1-1; D uncertain. The CDR3 end lies 3 residues beyond the end of the read and is filled in from the germline J gene. The V gene's germline CDR1 is SEHNR and CDR2 FQNEAQ (reference sequence). Trimming left V 1 base short and J 6 bases short, with 9 bases between. The CDR3 consists of 13 residues.